This record concerns one T cell receptor (beta chain) sequence. This sample was included in a study of cytomegalovirus exposure and HLA in healthy donors. Using immunoSEQ multiplex PCR, the repertoire was profiled, and TCRdb retains in-frame clones only, with some absent. This table has over 200,000 clones, around 90% appearing once. Sequencing was done on a sample of PBMCs. The receptor was derived from a young woman in good health and CMV-seronegative.

DNA for the CDR3: TGTGCCAGCAGCCCTAGCCCGAGCGCGCAGTTCTTC. Translated, it gives CASSPSPSAQFF. The chain combines TRBV7-2 with TRBJ2-1; TRBD2 is a possible D gene (5 bases). The CDR3 is 12 amino acids. The germline CDR1 and CDR2 sequences are SGHTA and FQGNSA. Trimming removed 5 bases at V and 12 bases at J, with 14 bases between.